The clone carrying this T cell receptor beta chain came up many times. An equimolar mix of two oligonucleotides served as the beta constant-region primer for TRBC1 and TRBC2. TCRdb recomputed calls from the UMI-ligation and nested PCR reads with MiXCR, one row per CDR3 protein. The sample has around 90,000 distinct CDR3 sequences, over 7% seen once; the top ten hold around 1.7%. This CDR3 has 16 amino acids. V lost 6 bases to trimming and J lost 0 bases, with 16 bases between them. Germline V gene lookup returns CDR1 MNHNS and CDR2 SASEGT. The data derive from a study of naive and memory T cell subsets.

The receptor's source is a human donor in good health. Sequencing input: central memory CD4+ T cells from blood. The V gene is TRBV6-1, the J gene TRBJ2-3; D perhaps matches TRBD2 (5 bases). CDR3 DNA: TGTGCCAGCAGATCGGCTGCGGCGGGTAGCACAGATACGCAGTATTTT. Residues: CASRSAAAGSTDTQYF.